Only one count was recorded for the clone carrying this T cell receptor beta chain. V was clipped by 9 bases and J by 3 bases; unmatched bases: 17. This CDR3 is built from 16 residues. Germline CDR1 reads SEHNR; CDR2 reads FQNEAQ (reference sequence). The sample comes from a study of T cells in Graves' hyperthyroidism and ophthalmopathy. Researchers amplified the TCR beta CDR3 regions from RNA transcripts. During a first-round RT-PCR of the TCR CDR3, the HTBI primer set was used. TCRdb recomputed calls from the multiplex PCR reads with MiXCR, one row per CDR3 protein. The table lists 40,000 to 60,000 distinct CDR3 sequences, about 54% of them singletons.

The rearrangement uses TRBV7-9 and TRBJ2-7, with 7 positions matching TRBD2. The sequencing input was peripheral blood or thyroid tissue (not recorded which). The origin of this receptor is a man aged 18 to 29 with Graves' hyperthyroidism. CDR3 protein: CASRIGPAGLIYEQYF. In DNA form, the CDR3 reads TGTGCCAGTAGAATAGGTCCAGCGGGACTAATCTACGAGCAGTACTTC.